These T cell receptor beta chains were read from a single sample in a study of OX40 agonist ivuxolimab in advanced cancers. Assay: immunoSEQ multiplex PCR; the TCRdb copy retains only in-frame clones and omits some. The profile shows 50,000 or so clones, more than 75% of them singletons. The material sequenced was CD4+ or CD8+ T cells sorted from blood, taken in a trial of the OX40 agonist ivuxolimab. These receptors originate from an adult with an advanced solid tumor such as melanoma, head and neck, liver or kidney cancer. CDR3s include the opening cysteine and the closing phenylalanine or tryptophan.

V	J	CDR3
TRBV7-8	TRBJ1-5	CASSQGSPGQPQHF
TRBV6-4	TRBJ2-2	CASSETGTGELFF
TRBV2	TRBJ2-1	CASSPPDRVDEQFF
TRBV7-9	TRBJ2-1	CASSLGDLRSNEQFF
TRBV28	TRBJ1-1	CASSTSEEIVAFF
TRBV29-1	TRBJ2-7	CSAKTSGSYEQYF
TRBV5-6	TRBJ2-6	CASSSTWSGANVLTF
TRBV19	TRBJ2-3	CATCDRGRTDTQYF
TRBV28	TRBJ2-1	CASSFSRGLGSLWDNEQFF
TRBV9	TRBJ2-3	CASSVELYYGTDTQYF
TRBV5-1	TRBJ1-2	CASSLVPPGQGDYGYTF
TRBV30	TRBJ2-7	CAWSARTLLPYEQYF
TRBV7-9	TRBJ2-1	CASSLILSSYNEQFF
TRBV28	TRBJ1-1	CASSLVQTNTEAFF
TRBV13	TRBJ2-3	CASSSLAGEGDTQYF
TRBV5-1	TRBJ2-7	CASRGGPDTQYEQYF
TRBV5-4	TRBJ2-3	CASSLGAGVGDTQYF
TRBV7-2	TRBJ1-2	CASSPRWGYGYTF
TRBV14	TRBJ2-7	CASSQAWGGSYEQYF
TRBV19	TRBJ1-1	CASSMGEQGAEAFF
TRBV4-2	TRBJ2-2	CASSQEEGATGELFF
TRBV18	TRBJ2-3	CASSPPLSGRANTQYF
TRBV11-1	TRBJ2-7	CASSLASSGYAYEQYF
TRBV6-1	TRBJ2-1	CASNLHPLLNEQFF
TRBV7-3	TRBJ2-1	CASSPTGTGFTEQFF
TRBV20-1	TRBJ2-7	CSARESGEQYF
TRBV19	TRBJ2-7	CASSRNGGYEQYF
TRBV4-1	TRBJ2-2	CASSSFRGHTGELFF
TRBV4-1	TRBJ2-5	CASSQAITPGQGKETQYF
TRBV11-2	TRBJ1-1	CASSLYQTGSDTEAFF
TRBV9	TRBJ2-1	CASSATEGLGGNEQFF
TRBV4-2	TRBJ2-7	CASSQDRAGAMGEQYF
TRBV28	TRBJ1-2	CASSLGDRGAGYTF
TRBV15	TRBJ1-1	CATGTVNTEAFF
TRBV18	TRBJ1-5	CASSKTGDYQPQHF
TRBV30	TRBJ2-7	CAWSTQSLGYEQYF
TRBV10-1	TRBJ2-7	CASSVLAGSGQYF
TRBV27	TRBJ2-1	CASSNRDTYNEQFF
TRBV27	TRBJ2-1	CASSIQGNEQFF
TRBV12-5	TRBJ2-1	CASGLVLGLAGFHEQFF
TRBV7-2	TRBJ2-5	CASSWAGEETQYF